The clone carrying this TCR beta chain appeared many times. The data were obtained in a study of T-cell reconstitution after alpha-beta-depleted transplantation in children. The TCRbeta library was prepared with unique molecular identifiers. TCRdb called the PCR reads again in MiXCR, with one record for every CDR3 protein. Of more than 250,000 distinct CDR3 sequences in the sample, more than 8% are singletons; the top ten hold 10%. CDR1 and CDR2 from the germline V gene are SGHRS and YFSETQ. The CDR3 runs 13 residues. V lost 4 bases and J lost 7, with 9 bases in between. The TCR comes from a human donor who donated a stem cell graft to a child with SCID. The V and J genes are TRBV5-1 and TRBJ1-6; D remains unclear. The source was PBMCs from the stem cell graft donor, collected from the stem cell graft. The chain's CDR3 is CASSEVFNSPLHF. The DNA of the CDR3 is TGCGCCAGCAGCGAGGTTTTCAATTCACCCCTCCACTTT.